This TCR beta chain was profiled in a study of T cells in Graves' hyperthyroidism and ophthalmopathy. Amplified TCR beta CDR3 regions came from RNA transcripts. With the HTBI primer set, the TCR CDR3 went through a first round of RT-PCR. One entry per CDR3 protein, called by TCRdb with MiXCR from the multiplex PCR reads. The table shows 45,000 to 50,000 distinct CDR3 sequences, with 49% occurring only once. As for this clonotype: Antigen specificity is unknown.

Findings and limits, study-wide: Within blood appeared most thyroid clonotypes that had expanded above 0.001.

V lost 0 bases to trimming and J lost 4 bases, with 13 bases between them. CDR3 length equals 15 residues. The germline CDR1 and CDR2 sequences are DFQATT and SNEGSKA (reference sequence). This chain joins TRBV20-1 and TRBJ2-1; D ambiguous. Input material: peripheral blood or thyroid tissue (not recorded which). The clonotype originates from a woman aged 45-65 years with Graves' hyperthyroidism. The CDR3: CSARDFGTAYNEQFF. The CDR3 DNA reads TGCAGTGCTAGAGATTTCGGTACGGCGTACAATGAGCAGTTCTTC.